This T cell receptor beta chain was captured in a study of blood T cell repertoires in COVID-19. Germline lookup yields CDR1 LNHDA and CDR2 SQIVND (reference sequence). V lost 5 bases, J lost 0 bases, and 10 bases lay in between. The length of the CDR3 is 14 residues. TCRdb keeps only in-frame clones here, not all; method: immunoSEQ multiplex PCR. The profile covers 100,000 to 120,000 clones, with over 75% appearing a single time and under 2.5% taken by the ten largest. The sequence came from a human donor in a cohort sampled during active COVID-19. The chain has TRBV19 and TRBJ1-2, with unresolved D. Sequencing was carried out using peripheral blood. CDR3 DNA: TGTGCCAGTAGTCCCGGCGGCGCTAACTATGGCTACACCTTC. Protein product: CASSPGGANYGYTF.